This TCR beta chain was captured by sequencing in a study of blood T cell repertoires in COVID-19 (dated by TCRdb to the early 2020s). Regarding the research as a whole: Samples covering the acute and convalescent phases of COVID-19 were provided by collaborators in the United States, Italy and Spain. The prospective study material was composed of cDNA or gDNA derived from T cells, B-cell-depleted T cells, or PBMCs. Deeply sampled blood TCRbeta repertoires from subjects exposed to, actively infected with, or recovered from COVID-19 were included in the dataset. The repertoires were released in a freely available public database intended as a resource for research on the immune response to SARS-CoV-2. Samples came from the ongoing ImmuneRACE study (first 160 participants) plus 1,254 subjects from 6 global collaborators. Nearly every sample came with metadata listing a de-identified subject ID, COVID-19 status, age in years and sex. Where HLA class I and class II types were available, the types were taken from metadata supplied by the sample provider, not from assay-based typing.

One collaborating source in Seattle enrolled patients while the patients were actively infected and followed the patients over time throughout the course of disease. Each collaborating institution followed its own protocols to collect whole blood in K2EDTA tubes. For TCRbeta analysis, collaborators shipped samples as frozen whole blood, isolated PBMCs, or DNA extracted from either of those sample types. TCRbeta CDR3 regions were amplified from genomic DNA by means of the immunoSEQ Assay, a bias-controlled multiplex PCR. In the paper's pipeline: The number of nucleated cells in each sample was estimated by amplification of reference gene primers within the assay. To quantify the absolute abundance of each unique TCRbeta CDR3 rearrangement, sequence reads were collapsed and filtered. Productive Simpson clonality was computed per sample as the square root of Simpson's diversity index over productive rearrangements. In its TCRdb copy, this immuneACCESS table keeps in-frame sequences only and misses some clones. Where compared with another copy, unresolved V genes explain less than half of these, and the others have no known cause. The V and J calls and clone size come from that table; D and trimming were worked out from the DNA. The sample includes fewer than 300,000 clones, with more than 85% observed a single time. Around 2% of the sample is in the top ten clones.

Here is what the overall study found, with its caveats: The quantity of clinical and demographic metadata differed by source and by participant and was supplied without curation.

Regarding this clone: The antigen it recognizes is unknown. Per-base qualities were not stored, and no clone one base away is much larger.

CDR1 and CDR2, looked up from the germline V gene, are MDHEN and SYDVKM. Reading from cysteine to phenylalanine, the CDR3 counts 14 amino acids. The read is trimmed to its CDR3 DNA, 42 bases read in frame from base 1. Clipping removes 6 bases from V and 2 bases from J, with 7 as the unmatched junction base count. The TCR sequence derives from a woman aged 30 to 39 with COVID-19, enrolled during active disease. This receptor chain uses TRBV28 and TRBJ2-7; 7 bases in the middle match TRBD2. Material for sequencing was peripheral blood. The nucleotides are TGTGCCAGCAGCCCCCTAGCGGAAGCCTACGAGCAGTACTTC. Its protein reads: CASSPLAEAYEQYF.